Listed below are T cell receptor beta chains from one sample, sequenced in a study of beta chain features in type 1 diabetes. The data were produced by immunoSEQ multiplex PCR, yet TCRdb's version contains in-frame clones alone and is incomplete. The sample lists more than 85,000 clones, roughly 43% occurring once. The sample taken for sequencing was stem cell memory CD4+ T cells from blood. These receptors originate from a woman younger than 35 in good health. CDR3s include the opening cysteine and the closing phenylalanine or tryptophan. D genes are given only for firm matches. A clone size is listed for some rows: how often the clone was seen (once, few, many), or a class if it is expanded.

V gene,D gene,clone size,J gene,CDR3 protein,CDR3 DNA
TRBV18,-,-,TRBJ1-2,CASSPGQYGYTF,TGTGCCAGCTCACCCGGACAGTATGGCTACACCTTC
TRBV6-5,-,-,TRBJ2-7,CASSYSQGWFYEQYF,TGTGCCAGCAGTTACTCGCAGGGATGGTTCTACGAGCAGTACTTC
TRBV7-2,-,few,TRBJ2-3,CASSSFTSSGTDTQYF,TGTGCCAGCAGCTCGTTCACTAGCAGCGGGACAGATACGCAGTATTTT
TRBV11-1,TRBD2,few,TRBJ2-1,CASSSTSGVSVYEQFF,TGTGCCAGCAGCTCGACTAGCGGGGTCAGTGTGTATGAGCAGTTCTTC
TRBV9,TRBD1,-,TRBJ2-1,CASSPGTGGRNEQFF,TGTGCCAGCAGCCCTGGGACAGGGGGACGCAATGAGCAGTTCTTC
TRBV2,TRBD1,-,TRBJ1-2,CASSEAGQGAQSGYTF,TGTGCCAGCAGTGAAGCGGGACAGGGGGCGCAGAGTGGCTACACCTTC
TRBV7-9,TRBD2,-,TRBJ2-2,CASSLGQREVRNTGELFF,TGTGCCAGCAGCTTAGGCCAGCGGGAGGTCCGGAACACCGGGGAGCTGTTTTTT
TRBV5-1,-,few,TRBJ2-3,CASSLWLASPGDTQYF,TGCGCCAGCAGCTTGTGGCTAGCGTCTCCAGGGGATACGCAGTATTTT
TRBV27,TRBD1,-,TRBJ1-2,CASSSTGLGYTF,TGTGCCAGCAGTTCGACAGGGCTCGGCTACACCTTC
TRBV2,TRBD2,-,TRBJ2-7,CASSDPLAGAYEQYF,TGTGCCAGCAGTGACCCCCTAGCGGGGGCCTACGAGCAGTACTTC
TRBV6-6,-,-,TRBJ2-1,CASSYRTTGSNEQFF,TGTGCCAGCAGTTACCGGACGACAGGATCCAATGAGCAGTTCTTC
TRBV30,TRBD2,-,TRBJ2-3,CAWNELAWITDTQYF,TGTGCCTGGAACGAACTAGCGTGGATCACAGATACGCAGTATTTT
TRBV5-1,TRBD2,-,TRBJ2-2,CASTGLAGGGAGGELFF,TGCGCCAGCACAGGACTAGCGGGAGGAGGCGCGGGAGGGGAGCTGTTTTTT
TRBV29-1,TRBD1,few,TRBJ1-2,CSVFLGTGRLFYGYTF,TGCAGCGTTTTCTTAGGGACAGGGCGTCTTTTCTATGGCTACACCTTC
TRBV2,-,-,TRBJ1-1,CASDRRAMNTEAFF,TGTGCCAGCGATAGGAGGGCTATGAACACTGAAGCTTTCTTT
TRBV29-1,TRBD2,few,TRBJ2-7,CSAKLAGRAYEQYF,TGCAGCGCTAAACTAGCGGGTCGGGCCTACGAGCAGTACTTC
TRBV7-2,-,-,TRBJ2-5,CASSLVHSQETQYF,TGTGCCAGCAGCTTAGTACATTCCCAAGAGACCCAGTACTTC
TRBV28,TRBD1,-,TRBJ1-2,CASSRIQGSYGYTF,TGTGCCAGCAGTCGTATACAGGGGAGCTATGGCTACACCTTC
TRBV28,TRBD1,-,TRBJ1-1,CASSLRGHPEAFF,TGTGCCAGCAGCCTCAGGGGGCACCCTGAAGCTTTCTTT
TRBV30,TRBD1,many,TRBJ2-1,CAWSRKGASYNEQFF,TGTGCCTGGAGCAGAAAGGGGGCATCCTACAATGAGCAGTTCTTC
TRBV11-2,TRBD1,-,TRBJ2-1,CASSKVGTAYNEQFF,TGTGCCAGCAGTAAAGTCGGGACAGCTTACAATGAGCAGTTCTTC
TRBV30,-,-,TRBJ2-3,CAWRTQGADTQYF,TGTGCCTGGAGAACTCAGGGTGCAGATACGCAGTATTTT
TRBV28,TRBD1,few,TRBJ1-1,CASSGTGVNTEAFF,TGTGCCAGCAGTGGTACAGGGGTGAACACTGAAGCTTTCTTT
TRBV2,TRBD2,-,TRBJ2-1,CASSDVSGRPADEQFF,TGTGCCAGCAGTGACGTGAGCGGGAGACCCGCGGATGAGCAGTTCTTC
TRBV5-1,-,few,TRBJ2-7,CASSLDIRSYEQYF,TGCGCCAGCAGCTTGGACATCCGCTCCTACGAGCAGTACTTC
TRBV7-8,TRBD2,few,TRBJ2-3,CASSLGLAGVPSTDTQYF,TGTGCCAGCAGCTTAGGACTAGCGGGAGTCCCTAGCACAGATACGCAGTATTTT
TRBV6-5,TRBD1,-,TRBJ1-5,CASSYPARGPNQPQHF,TGTGCCAGCAGTTACCCGGCAAGGGGGCCCAACCAGCCCCAGCATTTT
TRBV15,-,few,TRBJ2-7,CATSRGGESYEQYF,TGTGCCACCAGCAGAGGGGGGGAATCTTACGAGCAGTACTTC
TRBV28,TRBD2,few,TRBJ2-7,CASSSSASGSYEQYF,TGTGCCAGCAGTTCTAGTGCTAGCGGGAGTTACGAGCAGTACTTC
TRBV28,-,-,TRBJ1-2,CASSFRALYGYTF,TGTGCCAGCAGTTTCAGGGCTCTCTATGGCTACACCTTC
TRBV5-4,-,-,TRBJ2-1,CAIRFGGLYEQFF,TGTGCCATCCGTTTCGGGGGGCTTTATGAGCAGTTCTTC
TRBV2,-,-,TRBJ2-5,CASRSRLQETQYF,TGTGCCAGCAGGAGTCGCCTCCAAGAGACCCAGTACTTC
TRBV10-3,TRBD1,-,TRBJ2-1,CATKAGTGAANGNNEQFF,TGTGCCACCAAAGCAGGGACAGGGGCCGCCAACGGAAACAATGAGCAGTTCTTC
TRBV6-1,-,-,TRBJ1-3,CASSVGNTIYF,TGTGCCAGCAGCGTAGGAAACACCATATATTTT
TRBV7-2,-,few,TRBJ1-1,CASSLGLGAFF,TGTGCCAGCAGCTTAGGGCTAGGCGCTTTCTTT
TRBV2,TRBD1,-,TRBJ1-5,CASGGTGYRNQPQHF,TGTGCCAGCGGTGGGACAGGGTATCGCAATCAGCCCCAGCATTTT
TRBV20-1,-,-,TRBJ2-7,CSARTAYEQYF,TGCAGTGCTAGGACAGCCTACGAGCAGTACTTC